Detailed here is one TCR beta chain. This clone has just one count. Its antigen specificity is not known. No clone much larger than this one lies a single base away; base qualities are absent. V is pared back by 3 bases and J by 8 bases, with 15 bases lying between the germline termini. The germline V gene yields SGDLS for CDR1 and YYNGEE for CDR2. There are 14 amino acids in the CDR3, from cysteine to phenylalanine inclusive. Kept here is only the CDR3 DNA, which spans 42 bases and is read in frame from base 1. TCRbeta CDR3 regions were amplified from genomic DNA using the immunoSEQ Assay, a bias-controlled multiplex PCR. Concerning the study's data processing: The number of nucleated cells in each sample was estimated by amplification of reference gene primers within the assay. Sequence reads were collapsed and filtered to measure the absolute abundance of every unique TCRbeta CDR3 rearrangement. For each sample, productive Simpson clonality was calculated by taking the square root of Simpson's diversity index across productive rearrangements. Not all clones reach the TCRdb copy of this immuneACCESS table, which keeps in-frame sequences only. Checked studies attribute under half of the gap to unresolved V genes and leave the rest unexplained. V and J calls and clone size are those listed in that table; D and trimming were worked out from the DNA. A total of tens of thousands of clones appear in this sample, around 83% of them only once. The top ten hold approximately 9.9% of the sample.

This specimen comes from a study of blood T cell repertoires in COVID-19 (dated by TCRdb to the early 2020s). Study-wide context: Samples covering the acute and convalescent phases of COVID-19 were provided by collaborators in the United States, Italy and Spain. Samples were obtained from the ongoing ImmuneRACE study (first 160 participants) and from some 1,200 subjects provided by 6 global collaborators. Subjects who had been exposed to COVID-19, were actively infected with it, or had recovered from it provided the deeply sampled blood TCRbeta repertoires that made up the dataset. The prospective study material was composed of cDNA or gDNA derived from T cells, B-cell-depleted T cells, or PBMCs. The repertoires were made available in a free public database intended to serve as a resource for research on the immune response to SARS-CoV-2. HLA class I and class II types, where available, came from metadata supplied by the sample provider rather than from assay-based typing. Nearly every sample came with metadata listing a de-identified subject ID, COVID-19 status, age in years and sex.

The collaborating institutions used their own protocols to collect whole blood in K2EDTA tubes. Collaborator samples were shipped for TCRbeta analysis as frozen whole blood, isolated PBMCs, or DNA extracted from either sample type. Broad study findings and their caveats: The quantity of clinical and demographic metadata differed by source and by participant and was supplied without curation.

The clonotype was recovered from a human donor in a cohort sampled during active COVID-19. The sequencing input was peripheral blood. The chain is made from TRBV9 and TRBJ2-1; 6 matching bases give a weak D call of TRBD2. The CDR3: CASSGGLGRDEQFF. The DNA reads TGTGCCAGCAGCGGGGGACTGGGGCGGGATGAGCAGTTCTTC.